Following are 25 T cell receptor beta chains from one sample sequenced in a study of T cell changes during pregnancy in multiple sclerosis. Repertoires were generated with immunoSEQ multiplex PCR, while TCRdb's copy carries only in-frame clones and drops some. Counted here are tens of thousands of clones, 80% to 95% occurring once; the ten biggest clones make up 2% to 2.5%. Material: peripheral blood, obtained before pregnancy. The receptors here all came from a female donor with multiple sclerosis, enrolled in a pregnancy study.

V gene TRBV5-4 combines with J gene TRBJ2-5; TRBD1 agrees at 9 bases. The CDR3 runs to 15 residues. Germline-derived CDR1 and CDR2 are SGHNT and YYREEE (reference sequence). The V gene end was trimmed by 4 bases and the J gene end by 2 bases; junction bases not matched to a gene: 6. The CDR3 region is CASSRVTGGQETQYF. The DNA for the CDR3 is TGTGCCAGCAGCCGGGTGACAGGGGGTCAAGAGACCCAGTACTTC. Full variable domain (outside the CDR3, taken from reference TRBV5-4 and TRBJ2-5): ETGVTQSPTHLIKTRGQQVTLRCSSQSGHNTVSWYQQALGQGPQFIFQYYREEENGRGNFPPRFSGLQFPNYSSELNVNALELDDSALYLCASSRVTGGQETQYFGPGTRLLVL.

This clone showed up just a few times. The rearrangement links TRBV28 to TRBJ1-1; D is ambiguous. CDR1 is MDHEN and CDR2 is SYDVKM in the germline V gene. The V and J ends lost 5 bases and 5 bases respectively, with 9 bases between them. The CDR3 contains 12 residues. The CDR3 is CASSLTLTEAFF. CDR3 DNA sequence: TGTGCCAGCAGTCTGACACTTACTGAAGCTTTCTTT.

This sequence joins TRBV28 and TRBJ1-4; no definite D call. The CDR3 loop spans 13 amino acids. The germline V gene has CDR1 MDHEN and CDR2 SYDVKM. V was cut by 4 bases and J by 8 bases, with 11 bases left in between. The DNA for the CDR3 is TGTGCCAGCAGTTCCGCTACACTAGAAAAACTGTTTTTT. It is translated as CASSSATLEKLFF.

The rearrangement links TRBV7-6 to TRBJ1-5; D might be TRBD1 (5 bases). The CDR3 is 14 amino acids. V was clipped by 6 bases and J by 4 bases, with 13 bases between them. Germline CDR1 is SGHVS and CDR2 is FNYEAQ. This CDR3 reads CASSDQGLNQPQHF. The CDR3, as DNA: TGTGCCAGCAGTGATCAGGGTTTGAATCAGCCCCAGCATTTT.

The chain uses TRBV10-3 and TRBJ2-3, with TRBD2 identical over 7 bases. The CDR3 length is 15 residues. Trimming cost V 5 bases and J 3 bases; bases outside gene matches: 8. The germline CDR1 and CDR2 sequences are ENHRY and SYGVKD. In DNA, the CDR3 is TGTGCCATCAGTACCTTGGCGGGAGTAACAGATACGCAGTATTTT. As protein: CAISTLAGVTDTQYF.

V is TRBV19 and J is TRBJ2-1, with a weak D call TRBD2 (7 bases). This CDR3 contains 16 residues. CDR1 LNHDA and CDR2 SQIVND come from the germline V gene (reference sequence). V was trimmed by 1 base and J by 8 bases, leaving 18 bases between them. The CDR3 coding sequence is TGTGCCAGTAGTATAGTGGGGGGGGCTCTAGCGCATGAGCAGTTCTTC. Translated, it gives CASSIVGGALAHEQFF.

The V and J genes are TRBV28 and TRBJ2-3; 14 positions match TRBD2. V lost 2 bases, J lost 4 bases, and 5 bases stayed unmatched. Germline lookup yields CDR1 MDHEN and CDR2 SYDVKM. CDR3 size: 17 residues. The CDR3 DNA follows: TGTGCCAGCAGTTTAGCCCCGACTAGCGGGAGGGCAGATACGCAGTATTTT. This sequence encodes CASSLAPTSGRADTQYF.

The rearrangement links TRBV7-9 to TRBJ2-6; 7 nucleotides match TRBD2. The trim removed 6 bases at V and 2 bases at J, leaving 13 bases unmatched. Looked up from germline, CDR1 is SEHNR and CDR2 is FQNEAQ (reference sequence). This CDR3 contains 18 residues. The CDR3 DNA is TGTGCCAGCAGTCTAACGGGGGGAATGGTGGCTGGGGCCAACGTCCTGACTTTC. It specifies CASSLTGGMVAGANVLTF.

CDR3 bases: TGTGCCAGTAGTATGTCTTGGGTGTCTTATCTAGCGGGAAACAATGAGCAGTTCTTC. It is translated as CASSMSWVSYLAGNNEQFF. The chain has TRBV19 and TRBJ2-1; 9 positions match TRBD2. Germline V gene sequence: CDR1 LNHDA, CDR2 SQIVND (reference sequence). J was trimmed by 5 bases and V by 3 bases; bases with no gene match: 17. This CDR3 region has 19 residues.

This clone was observed once. The V gene is TRBV27, the J gene TRBJ2-1, with 7 bases fitting TRBD1. From germline, CDR1 is MNHEY and CDR2 SMNVEV (reference sequence). The CDR3 has 13 residues. After removal of 5 bases from V and 8 bases from J, the junction contained 6 bases not matched to a gene. The CDR3 coding sequence is TGTGCCAGCAGTCTGGGGGACAGTTATGAGCAGTTCTTC. This sequence encodes CASSLGDSYEQFF.

This chain uses TRBV7-6 with TRBJ1-4; 10 positions agree with TRBD1. Losses at the gene ends were 5 bases for V and 7 bases for J; bases not matched to a gene: 7. From germline, CDR1 is SGHVS and CDR2 FNYEAQ. The CDR3 is made up of 15 amino acids. The CDR3 protein is CASSPWTGGSEKLFF. CDR3 nucleotide sequence: TGTGCCAGCAGCCCATGGACAGGGGGATCTGAAAAACTGTTTTTT.

The V call is TRBV5-1, the J call TRBJ2-5; maybe TRBD2 (6 bases). The length of the CDR3 is 14 residues. CDR1 SGHRS and CDR2 YFSETQ come from the germline V gene. Trimming shortened V by 5 bases and J by 2 bases, and 13 bases separated the two germline ends. CDR3 protein: CASRPNREQETQYF. CDR3 DNA sequence: TGCGCCAGCAGACCGAACCGGGAGCAAGAGACCCAGTACTTC.

The V call is TRBV4-2, the J call TRBJ1-4, with 7 bases identical to TRBD1. Germline trimming cut 8 bases from V and 12 bases from J; bases unmatched to any gene: 9. CDR3 length: 12 amino acids. Germline V CDR1 and CDR2: LGHNA, YNFKEQ. CDR3 protein: CASGVGQNELFF. DNA of the CDR3: TGTGCCAGCGGGGTGGGACAGAACGAACTGTTTTTT.

The V gene is TRBV28, the J gene TRBJ1-1; TRBD1 is a possible D gene (5 bases). From germline, CDR1 is MDHEN and CDR2 SYDVKM. Trimming stripped 6 bases from V and 0 bases from J, with 17 bases between. The CDR3 sequence is 16 residues long. In nucleotides, the CDR3 is TGTGCCAGCAGCCTTCCGGGGGTCAACATGAACACTGAAGCTTTCTTT. Encoded protein: CASSLPGVNMNTEAFF.

This chain joins TRBV25-1 and TRBJ2-7; D might be TRBD2 (5 bases). Trimming shortened V by 1 base and J by 0 bases, and 10 bases separated the two germline ends. The CDR3 runs 15 residues. The germline V gene encodes CDR1 MGHDK and CDR2 SYGVNS. This chain's CDR3 is CASSESGGTSYEQYF. The CDR3, as DNA: TGTGCCAGCAGTGAATCAGGAGGAACCTCCTACGAGCAGTACTTC.

The rearrangement uses TRBV7-2 and TRBJ2-7; a weak D match, TRBD1 (6 bases). This CDR3 is 14 amino acids long. The V end was cut by 1 base, the J end by 2 bases, with 9 bases between. Germline CDR1 is SGHTA and CDR2 is FQGNSA. CDR3: CASSLVRDTYEQYF. The CDR3 DNA reads TGTGCCAGCAGCTTAGTAAGGGACACCTACGAGCAGTACTTC.

This sequence joins TRBV7-8 and TRBJ2-5; possibly TRBD1 for D (5 bases). The CDR3 has 13 residues. Germline CDR1 reads SGHVS; CDR2 reads FQNEAQ. Trimming shortened V by 7 bases and J by 7 bases, and 16 bases separated the two germline ends. CDR3 DNA sequence: TGTGCCAGCACCCCGGCAGGGCTAGGGACCCAGTACTTC. Protein sequence: CASTPAGLGTQYF.

This chain joins TRBV5-1 and TRBJ2-4; 11 nucleotides agree with TRBD2. The CDR3 has 15 residues. Trimming cost V 4 bases and J 6 bases; bases outside gene matches: 6. Germline lookup yields CDR1 SGHRS and CDR2 YFSETQ. The CDR3 loop is CASSPGGTSGNIQYF. The CDR3 bases are TGCGCCAGCAGCCCGGGCGGGACTAGCGGAAACATTCAGTACTTC. Full variable domain (remainder filled in from reference TRBV5-1 and TRBJ2-4): KAGVTQTPRYLIKTRGQQVTLSCSPISGHRSVSWYQQTPGQGLQFLFEYFSETQRNKGNFPGRFSGRQFSNSRSEMNVSTLELGDSALYLCASSPGGTSGNIQYFGAGTRLSVL.

The chain links TRBV14 to TRBJ2-3; possibly TRBD1 for D (5 bases). Trimming shortened V by 5 bases and J by 5 bases, and 20 bases separated the two germline ends. The CDR3 sequence is 16 residues long. Germline assignment: CDR1 SGHDN and CDR2 FVKESK. The CDR3 DNA reads as TGTGCCAGCAGCTCTCCTCCCAACAACAGGATAGATACGCAGTATTTT. Amino acids: CASSSPPNNRIDTQYF.

As DNA, the CDR3 is TGTGCCATCAGACAGGGACTAGCGGGTAGCGAGCAGTACTTC. Its translation: CAIRQGLAGSEQYF. The chain carries TRBV10-3 and TRBJ2-7; 12 bases fit TRBD2. The CDR3 runs to 14 residues. Looked up from germline, CDR1 is ENHRY and CDR2 is SYGVKD. After removal of 6 bases from V and 6 bases from J, the junction contained 6 bases not matched to a gene.

The rearrangement links TRBV7-9 to TRBJ2-1, with D maybe TRBD2 (6 bases). There are 14 residues in the CDR3. From germline, CDR1 is SEHNR and CDR2 FQNEAQ (reference sequence). Trimming pared 3 bases from V and 8 bases from J, leaving 14 bases between. The CDR3 nucleotides are TGTGCCAGCAGCTTCTCCGGGGACTGGGATGAGCAGTTCTTC. Translated, it gives CASSFSGDWDEQFF. The full variable domain, completed using reference TRBV7-9 and TRBJ2-1, is DTGVSQNPRHKITKRGQNVTFRCDPISEHNRLYWYRQTLGQGPEFLTYFQNEAQLEKSRLLSDRFSAERPKGSFSTLEIQRTEQGDSAMYLCASSFSGDWDEQFFGPGTRLTVL.

This sequence joins TRBV5-1 and TRBJ2-2; 7 bases are shared with TRBD2. Germline CDR1 SGHRS, CDR2 YFSETQ. The CDR3 has 16 residues. The V gene end was trimmed by 2 bases and the J gene end by 0 bases; junction bases not matched to a gene: 4. The CDR3 loop is CASSLFSGSNTGELFF. The CDR3 DNA reads TGCGCCAGCAGCTTATTTAGCGGGTCGAACACCGGGGAGCTGTTTTTT. Complete variable domain (other parts from reference TRBV5-1 and TRBJ2-2): KAGVTQTPRYLIKTRGQQVTLSCSPISGHRSVSWYQQTPGQGLQFLFEYFSETQRNKGNFPGRFSGRQFSNSRSEMNVSTLELGDSALYLCASSLFSGSNTGELFFGEGSRLTVL.

The chain couples TRBV4-3 to TRBJ2-1, with 10 bases fitting TRBD2. The length of the CDR3 is 16 residues. V dropped 4 bases and J dropped 8; count of bases not matched to a gene: 11. Germline V gene data show CDR1 as LGHNA and CDR2 as YSLEER. In DNA, the CDR3 is TGCGCCAGCAGCCGGTTTCTAGCGGGAGCTGGGGATGAGCAGTTCTTC. It translates to CASSRFLAGAGDEQFF.

This clone was seen many times. V is TRBV11-2 and J is TRBJ1-2; the D gene is possibly TRBD1 (5 bases). Looked up from germline, CDR1 is SGHAT and CDR2 is FQNNGV. The CDR3 covers 14 residues. Trimming removed 4 bases from V and 5 bases from J, with 14 bases in between. CDR3 DNA: TGTGCCAGCAGCTCACAGGATTCCCTATATGGCTACACCTTC. The encoded protein is CASSSQDSLYGYTF. The variable domain in full, with the rest retrieved from reference TRBV11-2 and TRBJ1-2, is EAGVAQSPRYKIIEKRQSVAFWCNPISGHATLYWYQQILGQGPKLLIQFQNNGVVDDSQLPKDRFSAERLKGVDSTLKIQPAKLEDSAVYLCASSSQDSLYGYTFGSGTRLTVV.

This chain joins TRBV7-2 and TRBJ2-5; 9 nucleotides align to TRBD2. Germline-derived CDR1 and CDR2 are SGHTA and FQGNSA. The V segment lost 0 bases and the J segment 4 bases; nucleotides outside the gene matches: 3. There are 15 residues in the CDR3. The CDR3 reads CASSLALAGRETQYF. The CDR3 nucleotides read TGTGCCAGCAGCTTAGCACTAGCGGGTAGAGAGACCCAGTACTTC.